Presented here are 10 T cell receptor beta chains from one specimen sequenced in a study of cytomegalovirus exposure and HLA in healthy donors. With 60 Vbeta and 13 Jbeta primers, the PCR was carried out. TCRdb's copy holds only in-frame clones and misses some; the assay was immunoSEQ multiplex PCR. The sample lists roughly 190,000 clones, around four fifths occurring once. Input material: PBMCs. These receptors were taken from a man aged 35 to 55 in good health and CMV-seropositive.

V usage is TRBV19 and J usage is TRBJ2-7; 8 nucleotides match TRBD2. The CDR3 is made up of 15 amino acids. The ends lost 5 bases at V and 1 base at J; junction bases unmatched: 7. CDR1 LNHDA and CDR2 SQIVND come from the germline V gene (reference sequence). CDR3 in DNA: TGTGCCAGTAGTCCCCGGGTAGCGGGATCCTACGAGCAGTACTTC. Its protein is CASSPRVAGSYEQYF. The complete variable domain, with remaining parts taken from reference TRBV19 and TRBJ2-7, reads DGGITQSPKYLFRKEGQNVTLSCEQNLNHDAMYWYRQDPGQGLRLIYYSQIVNDFQKGDIAEGYSVSREKKESFPLTVTSAQKNPTAFYLCASSPRVAGSYEQYFGPGTRLTVT.

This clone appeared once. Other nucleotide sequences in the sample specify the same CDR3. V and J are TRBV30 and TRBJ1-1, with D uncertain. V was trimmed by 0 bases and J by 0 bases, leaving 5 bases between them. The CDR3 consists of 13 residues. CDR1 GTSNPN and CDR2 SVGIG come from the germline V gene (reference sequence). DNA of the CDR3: TGTGCCTGGAGTGTACAGCTGAACACTGAAGCTTTCTTT. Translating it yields CAWSVQLNTEAFF.

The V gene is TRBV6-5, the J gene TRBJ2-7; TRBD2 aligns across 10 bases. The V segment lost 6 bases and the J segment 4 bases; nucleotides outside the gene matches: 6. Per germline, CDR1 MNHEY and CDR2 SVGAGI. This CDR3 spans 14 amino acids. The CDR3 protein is CASRPLAGEYEQYF. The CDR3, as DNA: TGTGCCAGCAGACCCCTAGCGGGAGAATACGAGCAGTACTTC.

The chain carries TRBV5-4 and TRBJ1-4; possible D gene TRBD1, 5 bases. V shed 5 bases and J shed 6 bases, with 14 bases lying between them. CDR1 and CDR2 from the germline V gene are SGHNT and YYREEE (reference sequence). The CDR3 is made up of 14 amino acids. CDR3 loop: CASRYQGSDEKLFF. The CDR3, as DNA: TGTGCCAGCAGGTACCAGGGTAGTGATGAAAAACTGTTTTTT.

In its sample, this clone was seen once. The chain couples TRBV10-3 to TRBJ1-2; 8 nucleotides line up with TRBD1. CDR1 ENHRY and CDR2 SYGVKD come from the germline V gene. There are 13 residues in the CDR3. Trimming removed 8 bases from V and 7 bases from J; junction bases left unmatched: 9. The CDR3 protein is CAIQDREGLGYTF. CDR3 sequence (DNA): TGTGCCATCCAGGACAGGGAGGGACTTGGCTACACCTTC.

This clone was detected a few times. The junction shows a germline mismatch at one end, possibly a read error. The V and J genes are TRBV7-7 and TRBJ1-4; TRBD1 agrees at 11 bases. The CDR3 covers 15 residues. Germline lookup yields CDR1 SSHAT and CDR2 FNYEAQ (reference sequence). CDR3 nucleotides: TGTGCTAGCAGCTTAGGACAGGGGGCGAACGAAAAACTGTTTTTT. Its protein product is CASSLGQGANEKLFF.

CDR3 coding DNA: TGTGCCAGCAGTGGTCCGGGGGGAGCTTTCTTT. It translates to CASSGPGGAFF. The chain is built from TRBV6-5 and TRBJ1-1; D possibly corresponds to TRBD1 (5 bases). This CDR3 has 11 residues. Per germline, CDR1 MNHEY and CDR2 SVGAGI. The V gene lost 5 bases and the J gene lost 10 bases, with 11 bases spanning the gap.

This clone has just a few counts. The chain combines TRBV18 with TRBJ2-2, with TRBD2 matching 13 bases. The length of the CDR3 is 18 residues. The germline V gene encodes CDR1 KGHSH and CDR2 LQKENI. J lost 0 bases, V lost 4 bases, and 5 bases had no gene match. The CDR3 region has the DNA TGTGCCAGCTCACTAGGACTAGCGGGAGCCCCGAACACCGGGGAGCTGTTTTTT. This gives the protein CASSLGLAGAPNTGELFF.

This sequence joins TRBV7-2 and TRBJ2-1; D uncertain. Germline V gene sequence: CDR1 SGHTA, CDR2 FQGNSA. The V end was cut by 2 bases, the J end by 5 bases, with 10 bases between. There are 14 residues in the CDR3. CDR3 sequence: CASSLWALNNEQFF. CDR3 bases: TGTGCCAGCAGCTTATGGGCCTTGAACAATGAGCAGTTCTTC.

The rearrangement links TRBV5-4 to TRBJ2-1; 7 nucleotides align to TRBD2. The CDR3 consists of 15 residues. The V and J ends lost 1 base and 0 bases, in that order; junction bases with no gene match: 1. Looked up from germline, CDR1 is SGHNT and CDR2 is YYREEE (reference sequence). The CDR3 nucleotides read TGTGCCAGCAGCTTGACTAGCGCCTCCTACAATGAGCAGTTCTTC. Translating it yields CASSLTSASYNEQFF.